One and the same sample provided the 10 T cell receptor beta chains below, sequenced in a study of CD8+ T cells in alopecia areata. Reverse transcribed after extraction, RNA yielded cDNA as the sequencing template. The repertoire was sequenced with immunoSEQ multiplex PCR; TCRdb's copy has only in-frame clones and lacks some. This table holds hundreds of thousands of clones, around 62% found once. Sequencing was performed on CD4+ T cells sorted from blood, taken at week 0. These receptor sequences come from a human donor with alopecia areata.

The sample holds a few counts of this clone. The chain joins TRBV7-9 to TRBJ2-7; D gene ambiguous. The germline gives CDR1 SEHNR, CDR2 FQNEAQ (reference sequence). The V end lost 2 bases, the J end lost 5 bases, and 10 bases lay between the germline ends. The CDR3 has 13 residues. The CDR3 protein is CASSLRGRDEQYF. CDR3 in DNA: TGTGCCAGCAGCTTACGTGGAAGGGACGAGCAGTACTTC.

This clone appeared many times. V is TRBV5-1 and J is TRBJ2-1; 11 bases align to TRBD2. In germline, CDR1 is SGHRS, CDR2 YFSETQ. V dropped 3 bases and J dropped 6; count of bases not matched to a gene: 11. This CDR3 has 17 residues. DNA for the CDR3: TGCGCCAGCAGCTCAACACTAGCGGGAGTGGTCGGCAATGAGCAGTTCTTC. Amino acids: CASSSTLAGVVGNEQFF.

The V gene is TRBV4-1, the J gene TRBJ2-3; 11 bases fit TRBD2. V was clipped by 1 base and J by 6 bases; unmatched bases: 3. Germline V lookup: CDR1 MGHRA, CDR2 YSYEKL. CDR3 length: 15 amino acids. CDR3 residues: CASSQALAGADTQYF. In DNA form, the CDR3 reads TGCGCCAGCAGCCAAGCACTAGCGGGGGCGGATACGCAGTATTTT.

This rearrangement joins TRBV27 to TRBJ1-2, with a weak D call TRBD1 (5 bases). Germline CDR1 MNHEY, CDR2 SMNVEV (reference sequence). Trimming stripped 1 base from V and 0 bases from J, with 9 bases between. CDR3 length: 15 residues. The CDR3 DNA is TGTGCCAGCAGTTTATGGCAGGGCCCTAACTATGGCTACACCTTC. Translating gives CASSLWQGPNYGYTF.

V gene TRBV4-1 combines with J gene TRBJ2-3; a possible D gene is TRBD1 (5 bases). The length of the CDR3 is 15 residues. Germline V lookup: CDR1 MGHRA, CDR2 YSYEKL. The V end lost 2 bases, the J end lost 5 bases, and 14 bases lay between the germline ends. The CDR3 bases are TGCGCCAGCAGCCAAATGGTCAGGGAACAAGATACGCAGTATTTT. It yields the protein CASSQMVREQDTQYF.

In its sample, this clone was seen a few times. V gene TRBV10-3 combines with J gene TRBJ1-1; 10 bases match TRBD1. V lost 4 bases and J lost 5; bases outside the gene matches: 4. The CDR3 length is 14 residues. From germline, CDR1 is ENHRY and CDR2 SYGVKD. The CDR3 sequence: CAISGTGGKTEAFF. CDR3 nucleotide sequence: TGTGCCATCAGTGGGACAGGGGGAAAGACTGAAGCTTTCTTT.

As regards this clone: Compared with germline, one end of the junction differs, possibly owing to a read error. This sequence joins TRBV9 and TRBJ1-2; D not certain. CDR1 and CDR2 from the germline V gene are SGDLS and YYNGEE. There are 11 residues in the CDR3. CDR3 sequence: CASSSPSNGFF. The DNA for the CDR3 is TGTGCCAGCAGCTCCCCTAGTAACGGTTTCTTC.

This clone showed up just once. The CDR3 coding sequence is TGCAGCGTTGACGGAGGGGCAGTTGCGAATGAGCAGTTCTTC. Its protein is CSVDGGAVANEQFF. The rearrangement joins TRBV29-1 to TRBJ2-1, with a possible D match to TRBD2 (6 bases). Trimming removed 3 bases from V and 7 bases from J, with 16 bases in between. This CDR3 is 14 amino acids long. Germline values: CDR1 SQVTM, CDR2 ANQGSEA.

This sequence joins TRBV30 and TRBJ2-7; TRBD2 aligns across 7 bases. CDR3 length: 13 residues. CDR1 and CDR2 (germline): GTSNPN, SVGIG (reference sequence). Trimming cost V 4 bases and J 6 bases; bases outside gene matches: 9. This CDR3 is CAWTYGRRLEQYF. CDR3 in DNA: TGTGCCTGGACCTACGGGAGGAGGCTCGAGCAGTACTTC.

V usage is TRBV6-5 and J usage is TRBJ2-7; 8 bases map to TRBD2. The CDR3 runs to 16 residues. Germline CDR1 and CDR2: MNHEY and SVGAGI. Losses at the gene ends were 0 bases for V and 4 bases for J; bases not matched to a gene: 8. The CDR3 sequence: CASSYSFTSGPYEQYF. DNA for the CDR3: TGTGCCAGCAGTTACTCGTTCACTAGCGGACCTTACGAGCAGTACTTC.